These 24 T cell receptor beta chains were sequenced from one sample in a study of breast tumors, draining lymph nodes, adjacent tissues. TCRdb recomputed calls from the multiplex PCR reads with MiXCR, one row per CDR3 protein. The table records under 70,000 distinct CDR3 sequences, approximately 47% of them present only once. The specimen was breast tumor tissue. The receptors shown here come from a female donor with breast cancer. Some clones in this sample may be carry-over from other donors' samples.

At least ten counts were recorded for this clonotype. J is TRBJ2-5 and V is TRBV7-2, with no clear D. This CDR3 has 13 amino acids. Per the germline V gene, CDR1 is SGHTA and CDR2 is FQGNSA. Trimming shortened V by 1 base and J by 5 bases, and 8 bases separated the two germline ends. The CDR3 is CASSLVDAETQYF. The CDR3 DNA is TGTGCCAGCAGCTTAGTTGACGCGGAGACCCAGTACTTC.

The chain links TRBV7-2 to TRBJ2-2, with D uncertain. CDR3 length equals 11 residues. V lost 5 bases, J lost 6 bases, and 4 bases lay in between. The germline V gene has CDR1 SGHTA and CDR2 FQGNSA. CDR3 amino acids: CASSAAGELFF. The CDR3 bases are TGTGCCAGCAGCGCTGCCGGGGAGCTGTTTTTT.

This clonotype appeared once. V is TRBV7-3 and J is TRBJ1-2; 7 bases match TRBD1. V lost 6 bases, J lost 4 bases, and 8 bases stayed unmatched. This CDR3 has 14 residues. Per the germline V gene, CDR1 is SGHTA and CDR2 is FQGTGA. The CDR3 bases are TGTGCCAGCAGTTACGAAGCAGGGGGCTATGGCTACACCTTC. Translation gives CASSYEAGGYGYTF.

This clonotype was seen at least ten times. The rearrangement joins TRBV20-1 to TRBJ2-2, with 9 bases fitting TRBD1. This CDR3 has 16 residues. CDR1 is DFQATT, CDR2 SNEGSKA, per germline (reference sequence). Germline trimming cut 3 bases from V and 6 bases from J; bases unmatched to any gene: 11. The CDR3 spells CSASLRGTGYPGELFF. CDR3 nucleotides: TGCAGTGCTAGTCTTCGAGGGACAGGGTATCCCGGGGAGCTGTTTTTT.

This clonotype was counted ten times or more. This chain connects TRBV6-2 or TRBV6-3 to TRBJ2-7; 8 nucleotides match TRBD1. Germline V CDR1 and CDR2: MNHEY, SVGEGT. This CDR3 spans 16 amino acids. The V segment lost 4 bases and the J segment 0 bases; nucleotides outside the gene matches: 8. This CDR3 reads CASSFPGQENSYEQYF. CDR3 sequence (DNA): TGTGCCAGCAGTTTCCCGGGACAGGAGAACTCCTACGAGCAGTACTTC.

The chain couples TRBV7-3 to TRBJ2-7; the D gene is possibly TRBD1 (6 bases). CDR1 is SGHTA and CDR2 is FQGTGA in the germline V gene. The ends were cut back, 5 bases at V and 6 bases at J, with 11 bases in the middle. The CDR3 totals 12 residues. The CDR3 DNA reads TGTGCCAGCAGCACAACAGGGACCGAGCAGTACTTC. This translates into CASSTTGTEQYF.

Remarks on this clonotype: Possible read error: a much larger clone is one base away. The chain combines TRBV11-2 with TRBJ2-2; D is undetermined. Germline CDR1 and CDR2: SGHAT and FQNNGV. Trimming cost V 1 base and J 6 bases, with 12 bases left between them. This CDR3 comprises 15 residues. CDR3 protein: CASSLVTVGAGELFF. The CDR3 DNA reads as TGTGCCAGCAGCTTAGTAACAGTCGGCGCCGGGGAGCTGTTTTTT.

Ten or more counts support this clonotype. V is TRBV13 and J is TRBJ2-5; weak D call: TRBD1 (6 bases). V was clipped by 3 bases and J by 5 bases, with 22 bases between them. Germline CDR1 reads PRHDT; CDR2 reads FYEKMQ (reference sequence). CDR3 length: 17 amino acids. The CDR3 here is CASSFPKHRDMRETQYF. In DNA, the CDR3 is TGTGCCAGCAGCTTTCCGAAACACCGGGACATGAGGGAGACCCAGTACTTC.

This clonotype has more than one count but fewer than ten. The chain has TRBV24-1 and TRBJ2-7; 10 nucleotides agree with TRBD2. Germline values: CDR1 KGHDR, CDR2 SFDVKD. Germline trimming cut 5 bases from V and 9 bases from J; bases unmatched to any gene: 15. The CDR3 consists of 16 residues. CDR3: CATSAGVDRERGGQYF. Here the CDR3 DNA reads TGTGCCACCAGTGCCGGCGTCGACAGGGAGCGGGGGGGGCAGTACTTC.

This rearrangement joins TRBV2 to TRBJ2-1, with D tentatively TRBD1 or TRBD2 (5 bases each). Deletions cut 7 bases from V and 11 bases from J, with 18 bases between. The CDR3 runs to 13 residues. The germline V gene has CDR1 SNHLY and CDR2 FYNNEI. The CDR3 DNA reads TGTGCCAGCATCGTTCAGGGAGCTAATAAGCAGTTCTTC. It translates to CASIVQGANKQFF.

Ten or more counts support this clonotype. The rearrangement links TRBV19 to TRBJ1-5, with D unclear. Germline V gives CDR1 LNHDA, CDR2 SQIVND (reference sequence). Trimming left V 3 bases short and J 8 bases short, with 8 bases between. The CDR3 has 12 residues. As DNA, the CDR3 is TGTGCCAGTAGTATTGGGTGGGAGCCCCAGCATTTT. Its translation: CASSIGWEPQHF. The variable domain in full, completed from reference TRBV19 and TRBJ1-5, reads DGGITQSPKYLFRKEGQNVTLSCEQNLNHDAMYWYRQDPGQGLRLIYYSQIVNDFQKGDIAEGYSVSREKKESFPLTVTSAQKNPTAFYLCASSIGWEPQHFGDGTRLSIL.

This clonotype is a singleton in its sample. This clone may be a read error of a much larger clone one base away. This chain uses TRBV27 with TRBJ2-1, with 7 bases lining up with TRBD2. Trimming at V came to 1 base and at J to 10 bases, leaving 7 bases not matched to a gene. The length of the CDR3 is 14 residues. Germline lookup yields CDR1 MNHEY and CDR2 SMNVEV (reference sequence). The CDR3 nucleotides are TGTGCCAGCAGTTTATTGGCTAGCGGATACGAGCAGTTCTTC. Encoded protein: CASSLLASGYEQFF.

As regards this clonotype: The junction does not match germline at one end; this may be a read error. This sequence joins TRBV12-3 or TRBV12-4 and TRBJ2-6, with 8 bases lining up with TRBD1. The CDR3 spans 17 residues. CDR3 nucleotides: TGTGCCAGCAGTTTAGAGGACAGGGTATCAGGGGCCGACGTCCTGACTTTC. This gives the protein CASSLEDRVSGADVLTF.

This clonotype has at least ten counts. The gene calls are TRBV2 and TRBJ2-1, with 14 bases identical to TRBD2. The length of the CDR3 is 17 residues. With V trimmed by 3 bases and J by 9 bases, 10 bases remained unmatched. Germline V CDR1 and CDR2: SNHLY, FYNNEI. The CDR3 sequence is CASSEWGLAGVRGEQFF. The CDR3, as DNA: TGTGCCAGCAGTGAGTGGGGACTAGCGGGAGTTAGGGGTGAGCAGTTCTTC.

This clonotype has a count of ten or more. V and J are TRBV5-4 and TRBJ2-7, with D perhaps TRBD2 (6 bases). Germline lookup yields CDR1 SGHNT and CDR2 YYREEE (reference sequence). The CDR3 covers 11 residues. The V end was cut by 9 bases, the J end by 6 bases, with 13 bases between. CDR3 sequence (DNA): TGTGCCACCCGGGTGGGAGGCGAGCAGTACTTC. This codes for CATRVGGEQYF.

This clonotype was found many times. This rearrangement joins TRBV4-2 to TRBJ1-2, with a weak D call TRBD1 (5 bases). CDR3 length: 15 amino acids. Germline values: CDR1 LGHNA, CDR2 YNFKEQ. Trimming removed 3 bases from V and 8 bases from J, with 19 bases in between. CDR3 amino acids: CASSHARAGLSGYTF. The CDR3 bases are TGTGCCAGCAGCCACGCCAGGGCGGGCCTCTCGGGCTACACCTTC.

This clonotype is termed medium-sized. The J gene is TRBJ1-5, the V gene TRBV7-8; no clear D gene. The CDR3 sequence is 14 residues long. Germline CDR1 is SGHVS and CDR2 is FQNEAQ. The V end lost 1 base, the J end lost 0 bases, and 4 bases lay between the germline ends. The CDR3 DNA is TGTGCCAGCAGCTTAGAGGCTAGCAATCAGCCCCAGCATTTT. Amino acids: CASSLEASNQPQHF.

This clonotype was picked up many times. The genes are TRBV6-2 or TRBV6-3 and TRBJ1-5; no firm D call. The germline V and J ends were trimmed by 0 bases and 4 bases, with 4 bases remaining between them. The CDR3 extends over 13 amino acids. Germline loops: CDR1 MNHEY, CDR2 SVGEGT. The CDR3 coding sequence is TGTGCCAGCAGTTACTCTAAGAATCAGCCCCAGCATTTT. Its protein product is CASSYSKNQPQHF.

V and J are TRBV27 and TRBJ1-5; no firm D call. V lost 6 bases, J lost 1 base, and 7 bases lay in between. This CDR3 is 13 amino acids long. In germline, CDR1 is MNHEY, CDR2 SMNVEV (reference sequence). Here the CDR3 reads CASSPGSNQPQHF. CDR3 nucleotide sequence: TGTGCCAGCAGCCCCGGGAGCAATCAGCCCCAGCATTTT.

As for this clonotype: This may be a read error: a much more frequent sequence differs by one nucleotide. The final CDR3 position lacks the conserved phenylalanine or tryptophan, pointing to a likely read error. The chain combines TRBV9 with TRBJ1-2; D not resolved. V was cut by 1 base and J by 0 bases, with 4 bases left in between. Germline-derived CDR1 and CDR2 are SGDLS and YYNGEE. The CDR3 is made up of 13 amino acids. The CDR3 bases are TGTGCCAGCAGCGTACAGGCTAACTATGGCTACACCCTC. The encoded protein is CASSVQANYGYTL.

Of note for this clonotype: The junction differs from germline at one of its ends, possibly a read error. The chain joins TRBV24-1 to TRBJ1-5, with TRBD1 matching 8 bases. The CDR3 is 15 amino acids. CDR1 is KGHDR and CDR2 is SFDVKD in the germline V gene. This CDR3 reads CATSSTGGSYQLQHF. Written as DNA, the CDR3 is TGTGCCACCAGTTCAACAGGGGGAAGTTATCAGCTCCAGCATTTT.

This clonotype was counted ten times or more. The chain joins TRBV6-5 to TRBJ2-6; D call uncertain. Trimming stripped 2 bases from V and 2 bases from J, with 13 bases between. Germline V gives CDR1 MNHEY, CDR2 SVGAGI. The CDR3 has 17 residues. CDR3 amino acids: CASSYLLGVAGANVLTF. In nucleotides, the CDR3 is TGTGCCAGCAGTTACCTGCTAGGTGTTGCTGGGGCCAACGTCCTGACTTTC.

V gene TRBV12-3 or TRBV12-4 combines with J gene TRBJ2-3; D unresolved. The CDR3 has 12 residues. Trimming cost V 4 bases and J 8 bases, with 10 bases left between them. In DNA, the CDR3 is TGTGCCAGCAGTTGGATATTCGCTACGCAGTATTTT. Amino acids: CASSWIFATQYF.

About this clonotype itself: The limits of the CDR3 on the DNA are not certain, so only TCRdb's listed CDR3 is given. The V gene is TRBV7-5, the J gene TRBJ2-3; the tabulated D call, TRBD1, remains unverified against the DNA. TRBV7-5 is a pseudogene segment. The CDR3 has 18 residues if both end residues are counted. The CDR3 loop reads CISVPDLQGLSRTDTQYF.